Presented here are 27 T cell receptor beta chains from one specimen sequenced in a study of low-dose radiotherapy and immunotherapy resistance in tumors. The time point here: after trial treatment. Regarding treatment: LDRT plus nivolumab, ipilimumab, low-dose cyclophosphamide and aspirin (RACIN trial). With TRAV- and TRBV-specific primers, first-strand cDNA was made, covering the alpha and beta chains. With a constant-region primer and a V-primer adapter, TCRs were subjected to around 20 PCR cycles of amplification. From the reads, TCRdb called clonotypes with MiXCR, one entry per CDR3 protein. The table shows 45,000 or so distinct CDR3 sequences, with around 25% occurring only once. This sample comprised PBMCs, obtained after low-dose radiotherapy plus immunotherapy. All receptors derive from a male donor with prostate cancer.

This clonotype was picked up a small number of times. A read error likely explains this, since a far larger clone differs by one base. V is TRBV7-9 and J is TRBJ1-1, with no clear D. Per the germline V gene, CDR1 is SEHNR and CDR2 is FQNEAQ (reference sequence). The CDR3 covers 13 residues. CDR3 DNA sequence: TGTGCCAGCGGCTTTGGATTTGGCACTGAAGCTTTCTTT. This translates into CASGFGFGTEAFF. The full variable domain, in which reference TRBV7-9 and TRBJ1-1 provide the parts outside the CDR3, is DTGVSQNPRHKITKRGQNVTFRCDPISEHNRLYWYRQTLGQGPEFLTYFQNEAQLEKSRLLSDRFSAERPKGSFSTLEIQRTEQGDSAMYLCASGFGFGTEAFFGQGTRLTVV.

The rearrangement uses TRBV5-1 and TRBJ2-7, with D maybe TRBD2 (8 bases). Germline CDR1 SGHRS, CDR2 YFSETQ. V lost 5 bases and J lost 1, with 28 bases in between. The CDR3 extends over 19 amino acids. CDR3 in DNA: TGCGCCAGCAGACCCGAGGGGGCGGGCGGGAGGACCTCATCCTACGAGCAGTACTTC. Protein product: CASRPEGAGGRTSSYEQYF.

This clonotype was seen ten or more times. V gene TRBV9 combines with J gene TRBJ1-2; TRBD1 aligns across 7 bases. Germline lookup yields CDR1 SGDLS and CDR2 YYNGEE. After removal of 4 bases from V and 2 bases from J, the junction contained 11 bases not matched to a gene. The CDR3 has 16 residues. The CDR3 DNA reads as TGTGCCAGCAGCACCTTCGACAGGGTGGGGAACTATGGCTACACCTTC. Protein: CASSTFDRVGNYGYTF.

This clonotype was observed at least ten times. V is TRBV6-6 and J is TRBJ2-1, with D unclear. Germline CDR1 reads MNHNY; CDR2 reads SVGAGI (reference sequence). The V gene lost 8 bases and the J gene lost 4 bases, with 15 bases spanning the gap. The CDR3 is made up of 14 amino acids. The CDR3 DNA reads TGTGCCAGCCAGTTACCCGGGCAGTACAATGAGCAGTTCTTC. As protein: CASQLPGQYNEQFF.

The chain employs TRBV23-1 and TRBJ2-1, with D possibly being TRBD1 or TRBD2 (5 bases each). TRBV23-1 is placed among ORFs of uncertain function. Trimming removed 4 bases from V and 10 bases from J, with 11 bases in between. The CDR3 has 12 residues. CDR3 DNA: TGCGCCAGCAGTCCGGGGCGCGAGGAGCAGTTCTTC. It specifies CASSPGREEQFF.

This clonotype has ten or more counts. As DNA, the CDR3 is TGTGCCAGCAGCTTAAACAGGGGGGTAGACGAGCAGTACTTC. This encodes CASSLNRGVDEQYF. V usage is TRBV7-2 and J usage is TRBJ2-7; 8 bases line up with TRBD1. Germline values: CDR1 SGHTA, CDR2 FQGNSA. This CDR3 comprises 14 residues. With V trimmed by 2 bases and J by 5 bases, 5 bases remained unmatched. Looking up the rest from reference TRBV7-2 and TRBJ2-7 gives the full variable domain: GAGVSQSPSNKVTEKGKDVELRCDPISGHTALYWYRQSLGQGLEFLIYFQGNSAPDKSGLPSDRFSAERTGGSVSTLTIQRTQQEDSAVYLCASSLNRGVDEQYFGPGTRLTVT.

This clonotype was detected many times. The CDR3 DNA sequence: TGTGCCAGCAGCTCAAGAGGGTTAGACTACAATGAGCAGTTCTTC. Its translation is CASSSRGLDYNEQFF. V and J are TRBV7-2 and TRBJ2-1; D is possibly TRBD2 (5 bases). The V end was cut by 4 bases, the J end by 3 bases, with 13 bases between. Germline CDR1 reads SGHTA; CDR2 reads FQGNSA. The CDR3 totals 15 residues.

This clonotype has ten or more counts. Germline is not matched at one junction end, which may reflect a read error. V usage is TRBV5-5 and J usage is TRBJ1-6; perhaps TRBD1 as D (5 bases). The germline gives CDR1 SGHKS, CDR2 YYEKEE (reference sequence). This CDR3 comprises 15 residues. DNA of the CDR3: TGCGCCAGCAGCTTGGCGACAGTTTATAATTCACCCCTCCACTTT. Its translation: CASSLATVYNSPLHF.

This clonotype appeared many times. V is TRBV5-1 and J is TRBJ1-3; D remains unclear. V lost 4 bases to trimming and J lost 0 bases, with 5 bases between them. Germline CDR1 SGHRS, CDR2 YFSETQ. The CDR3 is made up of 13 amino acids. This CDR3 is CASSEDSGNTIYF. In DNA, the CDR3 is TGCGCCAGCAGCGAAGACTCTGGAAACACCATATATTTT.

This clonotype has ten or more counts. The chain joins TRBV7-8 to TRBJ1-1; D not certain. This CDR3 is built from 16 residues. V lost 1 base, J lost 4 bases, and 16 bases lay in between. Germline V gene data show CDR1 as SGHVS and CDR2 as FQNEAQ. CDR3 nucleotide sequence: TGTGCCAGCAGCTTAGGATTTGCAATGGGTGGCACTGAAGCTTTCTTT. Its protein is CASSLGFAMGGTEAFF.

This clonotype was seen a few times. The V call is TRBV5-1, the J call TRBJ2-1; D may be TRBD1 (6 bases). V dropped 4 bases and J dropped 10 bases, with 15 bases sitting between them. Germline CDR1 reads SGHRS; CDR2 reads YFSETQ. The CDR3 is made up of 13 amino acids. The CDR3 spells CASSLQGMGEQFF. The CDR3 coding sequence is TGCGCCAGCAGCCTCCAGGGGATGGGGGAGCAGTTCTTC. Looking up the rest from reference TRBV5-1 and TRBJ2-1 gives the full variable domain: KAGVTQTPRYLIKTRGQQVTLSCSPISGHRSVSWYQQTPGQGLQFLFEYFSETQRNKGNFPGRFSGRQFSNSRSEMNVSTLELGDSALYLCASSLQGMGEQFFGPGTRLTVL.

The CDR3 DNA follows: TGCGCCAGCAGCCGAGTGGGGGAAAGGCGTGAAAAACTGTTTTTT. Its translation is CASSRVGERREKLFF. The gene calls are TRBV4-1 and TRBJ1-4; a weak D match, TRBD1 (5 bases). This CDR3 is built from 15 residues. CDR1 is MGHRA, CDR2 YSYEKL, per germline. V was cut by 4 bases and J by 7 bases, with 16 bases left in between.

This chain links TRBV27 with TRBJ2-1; a weak D match, TRBD2 (6 bases). Trimming took off 7 bases at V and 3 bases at J, with 16 bases between the two ends. CDR1 is MNHEY and CDR2 is SMNVEV in the germline V gene (reference sequence). CDR3 length: 15 amino acids. This CDR3 is CASTPGGRIYNEQFF. For the CDR3, the DNA is TGTGCCAGCACCCCCGGGGGAAGGATCTACAATGAGCAGTTCTTC.

The chain is built from TRBV6-6 and TRBJ1-3; tentative D call: TRBD1 (5 bases). The V end was cut by 6 bases, the J end by 2 bases, with 14 bases between. CDR1 is MNHNY, CDR2 SVGAGI, per germline (reference sequence). CDR3 length equals 15 residues. CDR3: CASSPERGAGNTIYF. In DNA, the CDR3 is TGTGCCAGCAGCCCTGAAAGGGGAGCTGGAAACACCATATATTTT.

This clonotype was observed many times. The rearrangement uses TRBV6-5 and TRBJ1-5; D is ambiguous. This CDR3 is built from 15 residues. The ends were cut back, 6 bases at V and 4 bases at J, with 16 bases in the middle. CDR1 is MNHEY, CDR2 SVGAGI, per germline. The CDR3 DNA follows: TGTGCCAGCAGATCGGGCCTGGGATTAAATCAGCCCCAGCATTTT. As protein: CASRSGLGLNQPQHF.

This clonotype appeared a few times. The genes are TRBV6-6 and TRBJ2-4; the D is unclear. Trimming stripped 0 bases from V and 7 bases from J, with 7 bases between. Germline-derived CDR1 and CDR2 are MNHNY and SVGAGI (reference sequence). CDR3 length: 13 amino acids. CDR3 sequence reads: CASSYSARNIQYF. CDR3 nucleotide sequence: TGTGCCAGCAGTTACTCGGCCAGGAACATTCAGTACTTC.

This clonotype was observed many times. The chain links TRBV30 to TRBJ2-1, with D perhaps TRBD1 (6 bases). Per germline, CDR1 GTSNPN and CDR2 SVGIG (reference sequence). This CDR3 is built from 13 residues. Trimming removed 2 bases from V and 8 bases from J, with 13 bases in between. CDR3 DNA sequence: TGTGCCTGGAGTTCTACCTCAGGGGATGAGCAGTTCTTC. It specifies CAWSSTSGDEQFF.

By share, this clonotype counts as medium-sized. The chain has TRBV3-1 and TRBJ1-5; TRBD1 is a possible D gene (5 bases). CDR1 is LGHDT, CDR2 YNNKEL, per germline (reference sequence). The CDR3 runs to 13 residues. V was clipped by 0 bases and J by 6 bases, with 6 bases between them. This chain's CDR3 is CASSQDRGQPQHF. CDR3 nucleotides: TGTGCCAGCAGCCAAGATAGGGGTCAGCCCCAGCATTTT.

This clonotype was recorded many times. The V call is TRBV2, the J call TRBJ1-3; D is uncertain. This CDR3 is 19 amino acids long. V gave up 0 bases and J gave up 0 bases, with 18 bases separating them. Germline loops: CDR1 SNHLY, CDR2 FYNNEI. CDR3 nucleotide sequence: TGTGCCAGCAGTGAAGCCCCCGCCCCGCGGCTTTACTCTGGAAACACCATATATTTT. As protein: CASSEAPAPRLYSGNTIYF.

This clonotype was seen repeatedly, ten times or more. V usage is TRBV10-3 and J usage is TRBJ2-3; D gene ambiguous. Trimming removed 7 bases at V and 4 bases at J, with 15 bases between. Germline CDR1 ENHRY, CDR2 SYGVKD. This CDR3 has 14 residues. The CDR3 coding sequence is TGTGCCATCAACTACGACCCCAGCTCAGATACGCAGTATTTT. It yields the protein CAINYDPSSDTQYF.

The V gene is TRBV11-2, the J gene TRBJ1-1; 8 bases line up with TRBD1. Germline assignment: CDR1 SGHAT and CDR2 FQNNGV. The ends lost 1 base at V and 6 bases at J; junction bases unmatched: 7. The CDR3 spans 15 residues. The CDR3 nucleotides are TGTGCCAGCAGCTTAGTCGGGCAGGGGGCACCTGAAGCTTTCTTT. It codes for CASSLVGQGAPEAFF.

There are many counts of this clonotype. The chain has TRBV5-1 and TRBJ2-2; no clear D. CDR3 size: 14 residues. CDR1 SGHRS and CDR2 YFSETQ come from the germline V gene. V shed 5 bases and J shed 2 bases, with 10 bases lying between them. This CDR3 is CASRSDGNTGELFF. CDR3 sequence (DNA): TGCGCCAGCAGATCTGACGGAAACACCGGGGAGCTGTTTTTT.

Many counts were recorded for this clonotype. This chain uses TRBV11-2 with TRBJ2-7; unclear D gene. CDR1 and CDR2 (germline): SGHAT, FQNNGV. The CDR3 totals 13 residues. The V and J ends lost 5 bases and 6 bases respectively, with 14 bases between them. CDR3 DNA: TGTGCCAGCAGCCCGCCCCCTCCCAGCGAGCAGTACTTC. Translating it yields CASSPPPPSEQYF.

This clonotype was found many times. V gene TRBV18 combines with J gene TRBJ1-1, with D unresolved. Between the trimmed V and J ends, which lost 4 bases and 5 bases, there was a span of 11 bases. The germline V gene encodes CDR1 KGHSH and CDR2 LQKENI. The CDR3 spans 13 residues. The CDR3 DNA is TGTGCCAGCTCACGGGCCCGGGAGACTGAAGCTTTCTTT. It codes for CASSRARETEAFF.

This clonotype was seen at least ten times. V is TRBV2 and J is TRBJ2-3; TRBD2 is a possible D gene (6 bases). The germline V gene has CDR1 SNHLY and CDR2 FYNNEI. Deletions cut 3 bases from V and 2 bases from J, with 12 bases between. This CDR3 is 15 amino acids long. This CDR3 is CASSDGRGTTDTQYF. The DNA for the CDR3 is TGTGCCAGCAGTGACGGACGGGGGACCACAGATACGCAGTATTTT.

The DNA of the CDR3 is TGTGCCAGCACCCCCCAGGGCCCCAAGGGTCCTTTTCTAAACACTGAAGCTTTCTTT. It translates to CASTPQGPKGPFLNTEAFF. The rearrangement joins TRBV6-2 or TRBV6-3 to TRBJ1-1, with TRBD1 as a possible D gene (5 bases). The CDR3 consists of 19 residues. Germline CDR1 reads MNHEY; CDR2 reads SVGEGT. Trimming pared 7 bases from V and 2 bases from J, leaving 29 bases between.

This clonotype was recorded at least ten times. This chain links TRBV9 with TRBJ2-1; the match to TRBD2 covers 12 bases. The length of the CDR3 is 16 residues. J gave up 8 bases and V 4 bases, and 10 bases lay outside the gene matches. Germline V gene lookup returns CDR1 SGDLS and CDR2 YYNGEE. CDR3 residues: CASSPLAGGPLYEQFF. The CDR3 bases are TGTGCCAGCAGCCCCCTAGCGGGGGGGCCTTTATATGAGCAGTTCTTC.